This T cell receptor (beta chain) emerged from a study of blood T cell repertoires in COVID-19. Germline CDR1 and CDR2: SGHTA and FQGNSA. This CDR3 spans 17 amino acids. Deletions cut 5 bases from V and 8 bases from J, with 24 bases between. In the source study's methods: Reference gene primer amplification gave estimated nucleated cell counts. Only in-frame clones appear in the TCRdb table, and some are missing; sequencing was by immunoSEQ multiplex PCR. The V and J calls and clone size were taken over from that table, and D and trimming were inferred from the DNA. The table lists roughly 160,000 clones, around 82% of them singletons.

The rearrangement uses TRBV7-2 and TRBJ2-2, with a weak D call TRBD1 (7 bases). Material for sequencing was peripheral blood. The TCR sequence derives from a man between 65 and 85 years old with active or convalescent COVID-19. The CDR3 DNA sequence: TGTGCCAGCAGCCTCCGTGGCGGGGCAGGGGGTCAAGGGGAGCTGTTTTTT. Translating gives CASSLRGGAGGQGELFF.